This TCR beta chain was recovered during a study of T cell responses to AZD1222 COVID-19 vaccine. Findings and caveats of the study: Repertoires were obtained solely post-peak T cell response. Donors were mostly white British, more females; clonal diversity possibly underestimated. Spike was spanned by vaccine-associated CD4 TCRs, which were dominant at 160-218 and 743-854.

Sequencing was performed with immunoSEQ multiplex PCR; in TCRdb, only in-frame clones are kept and a portion is missing. This table has over 90,000 clones, roughly nine tenths appearing once. With respect to this clone: The antigen remains unidentified.

The CDR3 sequence is 16 residues long. CDR1 is LNHDA, CDR2 SQIVND, per germline (reference sequence). V gave up 3 bases and J gave up 6 bases, with 17 bases separating them. The clonotype comes from an adult who received the AZD1222 COVID-19 vaccine. This rearrangement joins TRBV19 to TRBJ2-2, with D perhaps assigned TRBD1 or TRBD2 (5 bases each). The sequencing used peripheral blood, collected 28 days after the second AZD1222 dose. CDR3 DNA sequence: TGTGCCAGTAGTATGTCGGGGCGTGAAGGTTCCGGGGAGCTGTTTTTT. This codes for CASSMSGREGSGELFF.